This paragraph covers one T cell receptor (beta chain) sequence. This sample is drawn from a study of blood T cell repertoires in COVID-19. Background on the study: PBMCs, B-cell-depleted T cells, or T cells provided the cDNA or gDNA that made up the material.

V lost 6 bases and J lost 2, with 14 bases in between. This CDR3 comprises 14 residues. CDR1 and CDR2 (germline): MDHEN, SYDVKM. In the original processing: Counts of nucleated cells, estimated from reference gene primer amplification, were obtained. The data were produced by immunoSEQ multiplex PCR, yet TCRdb's version contains in-frame clones alone and is incomplete. V, J and clone size derive from that table, while D and trimming were established from the DNA sequence. The table includes some 70,000 clones, more than 80% detected once. The chain carries TRBV28 and TRBJ2-7; a possible D gene is TRBD1 (6 bases). The clonotype was recovered from a woman aged 70 to 79 with acute or convalescent COVID-19. Specimen: peripheral blood. In nucleotides, the CDR3 is TGTGCCAGCAGATTCGAAGGACAGACCTACGAGCAGTACTTC. Its translation is CASRFEGQTYEQYF.